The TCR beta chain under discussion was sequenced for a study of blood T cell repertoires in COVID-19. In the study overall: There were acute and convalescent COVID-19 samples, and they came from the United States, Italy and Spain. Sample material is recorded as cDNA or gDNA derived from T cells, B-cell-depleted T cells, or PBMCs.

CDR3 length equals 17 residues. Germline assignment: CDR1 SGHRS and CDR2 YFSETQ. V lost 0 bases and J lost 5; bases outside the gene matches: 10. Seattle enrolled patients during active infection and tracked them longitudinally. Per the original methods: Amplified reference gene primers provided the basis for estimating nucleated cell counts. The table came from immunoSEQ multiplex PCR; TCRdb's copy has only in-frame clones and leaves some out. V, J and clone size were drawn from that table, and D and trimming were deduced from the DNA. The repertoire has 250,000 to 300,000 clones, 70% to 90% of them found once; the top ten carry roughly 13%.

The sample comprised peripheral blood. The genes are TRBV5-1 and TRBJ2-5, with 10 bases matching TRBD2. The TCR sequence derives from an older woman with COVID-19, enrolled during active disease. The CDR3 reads CASSLASGGGGQETQYF. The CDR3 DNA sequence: TGCGCCAGCAGCTTGGCTAGCGGGGGCGGCGGGCAGGAGACCCAGTACTTC.